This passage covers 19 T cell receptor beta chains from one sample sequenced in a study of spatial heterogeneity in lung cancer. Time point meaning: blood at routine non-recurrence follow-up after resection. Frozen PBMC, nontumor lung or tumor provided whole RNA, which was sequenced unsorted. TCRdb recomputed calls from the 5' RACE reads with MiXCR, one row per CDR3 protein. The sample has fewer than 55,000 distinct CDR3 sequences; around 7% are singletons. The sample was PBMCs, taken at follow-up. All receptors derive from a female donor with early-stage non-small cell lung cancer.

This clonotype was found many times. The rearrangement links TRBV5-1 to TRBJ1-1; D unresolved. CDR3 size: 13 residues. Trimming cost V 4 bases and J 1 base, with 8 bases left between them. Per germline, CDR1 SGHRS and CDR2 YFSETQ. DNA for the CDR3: TGCGCCAGCAGCGCGGACCCGAACACTGAAGCTTTCTTT. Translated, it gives CASSADPNTEAFF.

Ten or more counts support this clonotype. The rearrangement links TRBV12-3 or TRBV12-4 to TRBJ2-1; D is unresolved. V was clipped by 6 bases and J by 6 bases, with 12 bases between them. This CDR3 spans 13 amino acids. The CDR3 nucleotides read TGTGCCAGCAGACCGAGACCGAGCAATGAGCAGTTCTTC. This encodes CASRPRPSNEQFF.

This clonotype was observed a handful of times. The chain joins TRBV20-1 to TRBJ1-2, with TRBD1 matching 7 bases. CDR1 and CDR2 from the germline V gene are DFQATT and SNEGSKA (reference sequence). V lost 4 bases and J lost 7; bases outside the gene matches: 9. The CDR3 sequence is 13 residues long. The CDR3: CSATQTGVGGYTF. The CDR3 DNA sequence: TGCAGTGCTACCCAAACAGGGGTCGGTGGCTACACCTTC.

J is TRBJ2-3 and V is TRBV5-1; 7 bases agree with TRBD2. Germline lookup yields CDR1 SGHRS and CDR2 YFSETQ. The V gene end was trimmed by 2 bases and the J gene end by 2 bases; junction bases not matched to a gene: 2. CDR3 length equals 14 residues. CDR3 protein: CASSFGTTTDTQYF. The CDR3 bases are TGCGCCAGCAGCTTCGGGACTACCACAGATACGCAGTATTTT.

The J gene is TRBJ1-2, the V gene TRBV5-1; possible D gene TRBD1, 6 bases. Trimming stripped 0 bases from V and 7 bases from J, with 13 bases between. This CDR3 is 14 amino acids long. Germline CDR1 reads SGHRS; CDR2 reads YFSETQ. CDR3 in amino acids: CASSLGTGLRGYTF. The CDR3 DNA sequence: TGCGCCAGCAGCTTGGGAACAGGGTTGCGTGGCTACACCTTC.

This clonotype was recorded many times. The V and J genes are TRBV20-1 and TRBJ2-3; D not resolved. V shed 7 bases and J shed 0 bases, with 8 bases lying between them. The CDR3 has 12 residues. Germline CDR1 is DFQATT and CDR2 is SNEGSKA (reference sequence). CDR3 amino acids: CSGQQSTDTQYF. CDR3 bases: TGCAGTGGACAACAAAGCACAGATACGCAGTATTTT.

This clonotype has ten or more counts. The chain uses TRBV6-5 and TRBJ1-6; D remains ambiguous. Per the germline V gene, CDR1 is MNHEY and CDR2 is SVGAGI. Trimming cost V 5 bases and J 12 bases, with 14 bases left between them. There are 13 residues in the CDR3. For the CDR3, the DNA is TGTGCCAGCAGTCCACCTTCTACTGGACCCCTCCACTTT. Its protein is CASSPPSTGPLHF.

The DNA of the CDR3 is TGCGCCAGCAGCCAAGCCTCGGGACTAGCGGGGGAAGAGCAGTACTTC. Amino acids: CASSQASGLAGEEQYF. This chain joins TRBV4-1 and TRBJ2-7; 14 bases line up with TRBD2. With 1 base clipped from V and 7 bases from J, the junction kept 6 bases outside the gene matches. This CDR3 spans 16 amino acids. Germline V gene sequence: CDR1 MGHRA, CDR2 YSYEKL.

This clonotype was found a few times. The CDR3 DNA sequence: TGTGCCAGCAGCCAAGAGGGGAAAGAGCAGTACTTC. Protein: CASSQEGKEQYF. The chain employs TRBV3-1 and TRBJ2-7; D uncertain. Per germline, CDR1 LGHDT and CDR2 YNNKEL (reference sequence). V lost 0 bases, J lost 7 bases, and 7 bases lay in between. The CDR3 length is 12 residues.

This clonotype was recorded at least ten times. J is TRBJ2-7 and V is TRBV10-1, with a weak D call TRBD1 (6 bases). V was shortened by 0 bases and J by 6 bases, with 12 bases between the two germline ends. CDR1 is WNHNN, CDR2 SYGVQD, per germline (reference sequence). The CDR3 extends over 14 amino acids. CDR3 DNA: TGCGCCAGCAGTGAGTCGGCAGGGGTTCGCGAGCAGTACTTC. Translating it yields CASSESAGVREQYF.

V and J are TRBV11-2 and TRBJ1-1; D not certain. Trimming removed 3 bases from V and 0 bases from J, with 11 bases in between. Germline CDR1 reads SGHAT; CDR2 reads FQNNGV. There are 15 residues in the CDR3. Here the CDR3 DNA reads TGTGCCAGCAGCTTGAGGACGGTACTGAACACTGAAGCTTTCTTT. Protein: CASSLRTVLNTEAFF. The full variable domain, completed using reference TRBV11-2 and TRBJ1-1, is EAGVAQSPRYKIIEKRQSVAFWCNPISGHATLYWYQQILGQGPKLLIQFQNNGVVDDSQLPKDRFSAERLKGVDSTLKIQPAKLEDSAVYLCASSLRTVLNTEAFFGQGTRLTVV.

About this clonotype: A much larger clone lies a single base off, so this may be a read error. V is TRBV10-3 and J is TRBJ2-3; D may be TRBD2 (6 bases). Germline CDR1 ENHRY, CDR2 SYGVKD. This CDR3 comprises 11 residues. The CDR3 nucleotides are TGTGTCATCAGTGCGGGGGATACGCAGTATTTT. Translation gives CVISAGDTQYF.

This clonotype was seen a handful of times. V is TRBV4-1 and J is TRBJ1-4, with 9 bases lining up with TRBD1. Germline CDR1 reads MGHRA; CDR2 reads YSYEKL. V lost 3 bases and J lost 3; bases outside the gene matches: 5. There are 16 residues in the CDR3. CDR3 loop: CASSQLRDRANEKLFF. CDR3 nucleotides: TGCGCCAGCAGCCAGTTACGGGACAGGGCTAATGAAAAACTGTTTTTT.

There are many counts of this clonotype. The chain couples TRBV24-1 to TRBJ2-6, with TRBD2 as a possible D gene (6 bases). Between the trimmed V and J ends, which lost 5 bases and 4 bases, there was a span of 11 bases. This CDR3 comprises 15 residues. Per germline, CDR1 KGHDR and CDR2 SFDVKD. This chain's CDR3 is CATSAGVFGANVLTF. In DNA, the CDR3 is TGTGCCACCAGTGCGGGGGTTTTCGGGGCCAACGTCCTGACTTTC.

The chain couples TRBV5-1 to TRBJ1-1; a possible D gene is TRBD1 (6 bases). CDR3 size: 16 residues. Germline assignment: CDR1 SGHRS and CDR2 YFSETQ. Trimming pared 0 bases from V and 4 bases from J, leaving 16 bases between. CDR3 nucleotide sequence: TGCGCCAGCAGCTTGGACCCAGGGGAAGGGAGCACTGAAGCTTTCTTT. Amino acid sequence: CASSLDPGEGSTEAFF.

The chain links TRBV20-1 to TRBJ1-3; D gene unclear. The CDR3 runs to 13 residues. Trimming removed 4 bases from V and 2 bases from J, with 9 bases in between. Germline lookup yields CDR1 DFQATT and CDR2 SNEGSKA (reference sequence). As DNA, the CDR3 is TGCAGTGCTATGGGCAGAACTGGAAACACCATATATTTT. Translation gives CSAMGRTGNTIYF.

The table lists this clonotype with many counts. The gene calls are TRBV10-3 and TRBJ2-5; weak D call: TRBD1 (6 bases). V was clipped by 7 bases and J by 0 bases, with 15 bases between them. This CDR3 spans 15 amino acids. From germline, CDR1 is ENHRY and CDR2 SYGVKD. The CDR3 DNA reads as TGTGCCATCACATCGACAGGTTGGGACCAAGAGACCCAGTACTTC. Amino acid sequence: CAITSTGWDQETQYF.

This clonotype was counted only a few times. The CDR3 reads CATSRDLGRNTEAFF. DNA of the CDR3: TGTGCCACCAGCAGAGATTTAGGGCGGAACACTGAAGCTTTCTTT. The chain links TRBV15 to TRBJ1-1, with D uncertain. V lost 0 bases and J lost 1, with 9 bases in between. This CDR3 is built from 15 residues. The germline V gene encodes CDR1 LNHNV and CDR2 YYDKDF (reference sequence).

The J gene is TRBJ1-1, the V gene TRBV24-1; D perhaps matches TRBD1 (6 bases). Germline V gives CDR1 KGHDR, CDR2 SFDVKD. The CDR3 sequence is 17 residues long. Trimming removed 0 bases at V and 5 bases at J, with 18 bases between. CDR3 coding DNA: TGTGCCACCAGTGATTTGGAACTCAGGGACACGGGAACTGAAGCTTTCTTT. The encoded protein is CATSDLELRDTGTEAFF.